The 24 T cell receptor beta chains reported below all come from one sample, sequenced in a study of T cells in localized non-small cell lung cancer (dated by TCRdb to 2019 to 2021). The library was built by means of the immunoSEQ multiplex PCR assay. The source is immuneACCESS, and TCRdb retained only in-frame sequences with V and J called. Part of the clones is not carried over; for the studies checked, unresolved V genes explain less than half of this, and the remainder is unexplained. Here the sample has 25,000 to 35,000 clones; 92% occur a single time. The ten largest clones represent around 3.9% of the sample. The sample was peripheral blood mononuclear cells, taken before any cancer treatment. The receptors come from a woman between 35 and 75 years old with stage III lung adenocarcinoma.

CDR3 nucleotides: TGTGCCAGCGGAACTAGCGGGAGAGGGAATGAGCAGTTCTTC. Translation gives CASGTSGRGNEQFF. The V and J genes are TRBV28 and TRBJ2-1, with 11 bases lining up with TRBD2. The CDR3 is made up of 14 amino acids. The trim removed 8 bases at V and 7 bases at J, leaving 7 bases unmatched. Germline CDR1 MDHEN, CDR2 SYDVKM.

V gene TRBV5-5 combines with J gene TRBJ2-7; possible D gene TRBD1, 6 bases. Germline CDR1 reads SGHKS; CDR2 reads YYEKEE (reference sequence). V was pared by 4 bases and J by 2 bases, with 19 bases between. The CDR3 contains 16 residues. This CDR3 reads CASSLNPGTRAYEQYF. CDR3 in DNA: TGTGCCAGCAGCCTGAACCCCGGGACAAGGGCCTACGAGCAGTACTTC. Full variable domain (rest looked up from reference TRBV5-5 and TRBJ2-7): DAGVTQSPTHLIKTRGQQVTLRCSPISGHKSVSWYQQVLGQGPQFIFQYYEKEERGRGNFPDRFSARQFPNYSSELNVNALLLGDSALYLCASSLNPGTRAYEQYFGPGTRLTVT.

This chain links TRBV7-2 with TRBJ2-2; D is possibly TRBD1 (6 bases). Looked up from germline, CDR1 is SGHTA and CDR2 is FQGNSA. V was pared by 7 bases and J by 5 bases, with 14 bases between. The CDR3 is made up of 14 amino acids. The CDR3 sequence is CASTPNRVTGELFF. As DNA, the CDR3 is TGTGCCAGCACCCCGAACAGGGTTACCGGGGAGCTGTTTTTT.

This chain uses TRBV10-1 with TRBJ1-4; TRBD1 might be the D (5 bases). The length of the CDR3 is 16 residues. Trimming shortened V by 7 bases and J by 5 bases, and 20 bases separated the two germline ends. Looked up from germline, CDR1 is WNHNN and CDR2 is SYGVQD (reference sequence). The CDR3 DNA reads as TGCGCCAGCAAGAGGGTTTGGGGACTTAAAAATGAAAAACTGTTTTTT. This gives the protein CASKRVWGLKNEKLFF.

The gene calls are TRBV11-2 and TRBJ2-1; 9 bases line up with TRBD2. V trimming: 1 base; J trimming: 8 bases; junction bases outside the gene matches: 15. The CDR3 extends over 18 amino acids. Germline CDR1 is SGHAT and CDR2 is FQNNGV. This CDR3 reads CASSLVGRGGLASYEQFF. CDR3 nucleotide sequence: TGTGCCAGCAGCTTAGTGGGAAGGGGCGGACTAGCGTCCTATGAGCAGTTCTTC.

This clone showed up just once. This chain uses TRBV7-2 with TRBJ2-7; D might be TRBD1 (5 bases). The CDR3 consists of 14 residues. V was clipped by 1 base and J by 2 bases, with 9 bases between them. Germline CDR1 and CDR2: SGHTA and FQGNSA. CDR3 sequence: CASSLDRFAYEQYF. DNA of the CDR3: TGTGCCAGCAGCTTAGACAGGTTTGCCTACGAGCAGTACTTC. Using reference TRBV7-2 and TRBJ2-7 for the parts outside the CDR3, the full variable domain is GAGVSQSPSNKVTEKGKDVELRCDPISGHTALYWYRQSLGQGLEFLIYFQGNSAPDKSGLPSDRFSAERTGGSVSTLTIQRTQQEDSAVYLCASSLDRFAYEQYFGPGTRLTVT.

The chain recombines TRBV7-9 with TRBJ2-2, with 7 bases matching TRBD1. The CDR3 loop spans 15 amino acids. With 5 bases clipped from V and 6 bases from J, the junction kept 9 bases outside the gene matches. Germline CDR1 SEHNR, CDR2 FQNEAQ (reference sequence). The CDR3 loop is CASSLMTGYAGELFF. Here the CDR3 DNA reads TGTGCCAGCAGCCTCATGACAGGGTACGCCGGGGAGCTGTTTTTT.

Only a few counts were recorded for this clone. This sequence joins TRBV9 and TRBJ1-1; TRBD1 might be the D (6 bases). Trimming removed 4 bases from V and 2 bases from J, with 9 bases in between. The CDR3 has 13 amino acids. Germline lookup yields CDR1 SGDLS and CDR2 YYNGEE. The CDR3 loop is CASSRGGNTEAFF. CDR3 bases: TGTGCCAGCAGCCGGGGGGGCAACACTGAAGCTTTCTTT.

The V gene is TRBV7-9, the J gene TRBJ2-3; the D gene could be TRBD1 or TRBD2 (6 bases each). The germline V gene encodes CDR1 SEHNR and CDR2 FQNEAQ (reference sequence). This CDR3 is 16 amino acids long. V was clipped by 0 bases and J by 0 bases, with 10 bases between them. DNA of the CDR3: TGTGCCAGCAGCTTAGCGCAGGGGACTAGCACAGATACGCAGTATTTT. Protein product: CASSLAQGTSTDTQYF.

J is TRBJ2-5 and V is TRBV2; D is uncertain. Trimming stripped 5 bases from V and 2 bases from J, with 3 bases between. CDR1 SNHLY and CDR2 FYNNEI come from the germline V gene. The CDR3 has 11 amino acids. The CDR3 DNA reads TGTGCCAGCAGTTGGCAAGAGACCCAGTACTTC. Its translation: CASSWQETQYF.

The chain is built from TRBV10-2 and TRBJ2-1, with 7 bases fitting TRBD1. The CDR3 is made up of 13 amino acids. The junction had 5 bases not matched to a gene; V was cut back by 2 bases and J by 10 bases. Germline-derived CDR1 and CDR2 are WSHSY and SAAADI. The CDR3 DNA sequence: TGCGCCAGCAGTGAGGACTCACAGGGGGAGCAGTTCTTC. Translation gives CASSEDSQGEQFF.

CDR3 DNA: TGTGCCAGCAGCTTTCGGACACATAACTATGGCTACACCTTC. Its translation is CASSFRTHNYGYTF. The V gene is TRBV4-2, the J gene TRBJ1-2, with D perhaps TRBD1 (5 bases). The CDR3 loop spans 14 amino acids. V lost 5 bases and J 1 base, leaving 11 bases between the germline ends. CDR1 is LGHNA and CDR2 is YNFKEQ in the germline V gene.

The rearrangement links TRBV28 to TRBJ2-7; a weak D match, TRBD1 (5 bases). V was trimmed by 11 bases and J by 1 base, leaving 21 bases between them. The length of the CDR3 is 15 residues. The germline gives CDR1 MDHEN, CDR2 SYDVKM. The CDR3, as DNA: TGTGCCGTAAACGCCGGGCAGGGTGGTTCCTACGAGCAGTACTTC. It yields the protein CAVNAGQGGSYEQYF.

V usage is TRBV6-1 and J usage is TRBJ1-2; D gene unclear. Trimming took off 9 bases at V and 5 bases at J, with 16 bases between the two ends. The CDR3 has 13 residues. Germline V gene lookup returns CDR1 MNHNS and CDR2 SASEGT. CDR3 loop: CASPWRQSYGYTF. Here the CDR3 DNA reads TGTGCCAGTCCCTGGCGTCAGTCTTATGGCTACACCTTC.

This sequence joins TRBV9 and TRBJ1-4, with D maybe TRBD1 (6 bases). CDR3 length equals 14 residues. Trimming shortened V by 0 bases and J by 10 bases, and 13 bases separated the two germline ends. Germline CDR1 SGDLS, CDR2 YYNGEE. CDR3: CASSVVPEGGKLFF. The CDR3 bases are TGTGCCAGCAGCGTAGTACCCGAAGGGGGAAAACTGTTTTTT.

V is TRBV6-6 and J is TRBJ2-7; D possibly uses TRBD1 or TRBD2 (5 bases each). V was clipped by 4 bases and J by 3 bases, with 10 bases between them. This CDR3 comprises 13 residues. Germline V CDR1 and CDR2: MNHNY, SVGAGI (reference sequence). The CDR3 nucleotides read TGTGCCAGCAGTTCCACGGGGCACTACGAGCAGTACTTC. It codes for CASSSTGHYEQYF.

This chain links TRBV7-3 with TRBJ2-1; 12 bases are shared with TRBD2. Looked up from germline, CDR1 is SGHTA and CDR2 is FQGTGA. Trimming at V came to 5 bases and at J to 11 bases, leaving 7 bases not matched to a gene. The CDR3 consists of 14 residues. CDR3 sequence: CASSLTSGGGKQFF. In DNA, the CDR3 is TGTGCCAGCAGCCTGACTAGCGGGGGTGGCAAGCAGTTCTTC.

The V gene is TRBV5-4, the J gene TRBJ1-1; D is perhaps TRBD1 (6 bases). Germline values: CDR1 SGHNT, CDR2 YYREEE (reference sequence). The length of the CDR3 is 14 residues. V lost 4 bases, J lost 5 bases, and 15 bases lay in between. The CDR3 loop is CASSLYRVQTEAFF. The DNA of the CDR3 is TGTGCCAGCAGCCTTTACAGGGTACAAACTGAAGCTTTCTTT.

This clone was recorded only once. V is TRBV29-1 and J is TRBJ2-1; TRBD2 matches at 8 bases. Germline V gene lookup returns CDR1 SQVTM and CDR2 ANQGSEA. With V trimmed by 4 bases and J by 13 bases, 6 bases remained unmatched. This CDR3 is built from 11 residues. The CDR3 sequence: CSVVPGGPQFF. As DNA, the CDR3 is TGCAGCGTTGTCCCGGGGGGGCCTCAGTTCTTC.

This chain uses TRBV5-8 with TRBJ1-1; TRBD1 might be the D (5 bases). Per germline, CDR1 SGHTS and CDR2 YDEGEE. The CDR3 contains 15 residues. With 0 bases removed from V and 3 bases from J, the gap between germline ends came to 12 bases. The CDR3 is CASSLDGATDTEAFF. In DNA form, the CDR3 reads TGTGCCAGCAGCTTGGATGGGGCGACGGACACTGAAGCTTTCTTT. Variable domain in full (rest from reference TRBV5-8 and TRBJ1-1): EAGVTQSPTHLIKTRGQQATLRCSPISGHTSVYWYQQALGLGLQFLLWYDEGEERNRGNFPPRFSGRQFPNYSSELNVNALELEDSALYLCASSLDGATDTEAFFGQGTRLTVV.

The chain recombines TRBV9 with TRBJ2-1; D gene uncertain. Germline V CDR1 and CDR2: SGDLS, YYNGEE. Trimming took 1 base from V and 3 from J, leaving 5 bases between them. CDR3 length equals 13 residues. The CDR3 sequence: CASSVTLYNEQFF. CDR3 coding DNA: TGTGCCAGCAGCGTAACCCTCTACAATGAGCAGTTCTTC.

For the CDR3, the DNA is TGTGCCAGCAGCTTGCGGACAGGGTTGATACCTGGTGAAAAACTGTTTTTT. It yields the protein CASSLRTGLIPGEKLFF. V and J are TRBV7-8 and TRBJ1-4; 8 bases are a match to TRBD1. Trimming took 3 bases from V and 7 from J; bases not matched to a gene: 13. Germline values: CDR1 SGHVS, CDR2 FQNEAQ. This CDR3 contains 17 residues.

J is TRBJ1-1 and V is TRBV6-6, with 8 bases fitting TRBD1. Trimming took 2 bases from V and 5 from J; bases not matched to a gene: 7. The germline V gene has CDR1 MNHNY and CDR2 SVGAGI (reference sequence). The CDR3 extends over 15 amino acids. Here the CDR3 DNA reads TGTGCCAGCAGTTACCAACAGGGGGATCGGACTGAAGCTTTCTTT. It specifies CASSYQQGDRTEAFF.

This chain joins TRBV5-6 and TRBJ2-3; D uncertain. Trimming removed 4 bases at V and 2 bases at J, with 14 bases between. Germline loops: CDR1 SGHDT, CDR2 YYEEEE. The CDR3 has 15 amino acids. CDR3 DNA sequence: TGTGCCAGCAGCCCGAGGTGGGGAAACACAGATACGCAGTATTTT. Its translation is CASSPRWGNTDTQYF.